This passage covers 10 T cell receptor beta chains from one sample sequenced in a study of T cells after yellow fever vaccination. TCRdb reprocessed the 5' RACE reads with MiXCR, giving one entry per CDR3 protein. The sample lists some 150,000 distinct CDR3 sequences; around 10% were seen once. Sequenced here: CD8+ T cells sorted from PBMCs, sampled 15 days after the yellow fever booster vaccination. These receptors all stem from a man between 18 and 29 years old who received the YFV17D yellow fever vaccine.

In this sample, this clonotype turned up a few times. The J gene is TRBJ1-2, the V gene TRBV7-8; D is undetermined. V lost 3 bases and J 6 bases, leaving 14 bases between the germline ends. Germline CDR1 and CDR2: SGHVS and FQNEAQ. CDR3 size: 14 residues. The CDR3 DNA reads as TGTGCCAGCAGCTTGGGAGGGATGGAGAATGGCTACACCTTC. Its protein product is CASSLGGMENGYTF.

In its sample, this clonotype was seen many times. The V gene is TRBV27, the J gene TRBJ2-3; no clear D gene. CDR3 size: 13 residues. V lost 4 bases to trimming and J lost 8 bases, with 13 bases between them. The germline V gene has CDR1 MNHEY and CDR2 SMNVEV (reference sequence). The CDR3 nucleotides read TGTGCCAGCAGTTCTGGATTTGCATTTACGCAGTATTTT. Amino acid sequence: CASSSGFAFTQYF.

This clonotype has only a few counts. V gene TRBV19 combines with J gene TRBJ2-7; perhaps TRBD2 as D (6 bases). The CDR3 is 11 residues long. Trimming cost V 8 bases and J 6 bases, with 11 bases left between them. Looked up from germline, CDR1 is LNHDA and CDR2 is SQIVND (reference sequence). DNA for the CDR3: TGTGCCAGTCAGGGTAGCGGCGAGCAGTACTTC. Protein product: CASQGSGEQYF.

This clonotype was recorded many times. This chain links TRBV4-2 with TRBJ2-7; 13 positions match TRBD2. The CDR3 contains 15 residues. Unmatched junction bases numbered 3, after V lost 3 bases and J lost 4 bases. Germline V gives CDR1 LGHNA, CDR2 YNFKEQ. In nucleotides, the CDR3 is TGTGCCAGCAGCCAGGAGACTAGCGGGGGGTACGAGCAGTACTTC. This codes for CASSQETSGGYEQYF.

This clonotype was observed a few times. The CDR3 coding sequence is TGTGCCAGCAGCTCCCTCCGGCAGATGAAAGAGACCCAGTACTTC. Protein sequence: CASSSLRQMKETQYF. V and J are TRBV5-6 and TRBJ2-5; the D is unclear. Germline CDR1 and CDR2: SGHDT and YYEEEE. The CDR3 sequence is 15 residues long. The V end was cut by 3 bases, the J end by 3 bases, with 15 bases between.

This clonotype was recorded at least ten times. The chain combines TRBV7-9 with TRBJ1-5; possibly TRBD1 for D (6 bases). The CDR3 loop spans 14 amino acids. V was shortened by 4 bases and J by 3 bases, with 10 bases between the two germline ends. CDR1 is SEHNR, CDR2 FQNEAQ, per germline (reference sequence). CDR3 bases: TGTGCCAGCAGCTCAGGACAGAACAATCAGCCCCAGCATTTT. This encodes CASSSGQNNQPQHF.

This clonotype was seen only a few times. V usage is TRBV7-6 and J usage is TRBJ1-4, with a tentative D call TRBD1 (5 bases). The CDR3 has 17 residues. Trimming cost V 5 bases and J 3 bases, with 19 bases left between them. The germline gives CDR1 SGHVS, CDR2 FNYEAQ. The CDR3 nucleotides read TGTGCCAGCAGCCGCCGGGACGGCGGGCTACCTAATGAAAAACTGTTTTTT. This translates into CASSRRDGGLPNEKLFF.

This clonotype was picked up a small number of times. J is TRBJ1-2 and V is TRBV12-3 or TRBV12-4; D uncertain. Trimming left V 4 bases short and J 6 bases short, with 12 bases between. The CDR3 covers 13 residues. The CDR3 region is CASSYGQADGYTF. Written as DNA, the CDR3 is TGTGCCAGCAGTTACGGCCAGGCGGATGGCTACACCTTC.

CDR3 sequence: CASSPTATDPNYGYTF. The CDR3 coding sequence is TGTGCCAGCAGCCCAACGGCTACAGATCCAAACTATGGCTACACCTTC. This chain links TRBV9 with TRBJ1-2, with D hard to call. This CDR3 has 16 residues. The germline V gene encodes CDR1 SGDLS and CDR2 YYNGEE. Trimming shortened V by 4 bases and J by 2 bases, and 18 bases separated the two germline ends.

This clonotype was seen more than once but under ten times. This chain connects TRBV19 to TRBJ2-1; no definite D call. V was trimmed by 2 bases and J by 0 bases, leaving 5 bases between them. CDR3 size: 14 residues. CDR1 and CDR2 (germline): LNHDA, SQIVND (reference sequence). CDR3 nucleotides: TGTGCCAGTAGTATACGGGCCTCCTACAATGAGCAGTTCTTC. Translation: CASSIRASYNEQFF. Full variable domain (remainder filled in from reference TRBV19 and TRBJ2-1): DGGITQSPKYLFRKEGQNVTLSCEQNLNHDAMYWYRQDPGQGLRLIYYSQIVNDFQKGDIAEGYSVSREKKESFPLTVTSAQKNPTAFYLCASSIRASYNEQFFGPGTRLTVL.